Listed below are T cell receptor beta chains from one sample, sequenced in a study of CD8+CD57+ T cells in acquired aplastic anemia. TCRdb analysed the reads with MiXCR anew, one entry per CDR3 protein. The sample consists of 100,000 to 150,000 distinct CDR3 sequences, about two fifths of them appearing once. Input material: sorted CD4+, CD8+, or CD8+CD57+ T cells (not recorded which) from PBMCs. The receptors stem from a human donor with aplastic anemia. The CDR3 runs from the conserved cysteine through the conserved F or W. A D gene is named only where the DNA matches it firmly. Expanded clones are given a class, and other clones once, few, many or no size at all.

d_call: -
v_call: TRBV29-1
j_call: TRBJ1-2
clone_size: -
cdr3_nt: TGCAGCGTTGTTAGGGGAGGGAGAGGCTACACCTTC
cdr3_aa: CSVVRGGRGYTF

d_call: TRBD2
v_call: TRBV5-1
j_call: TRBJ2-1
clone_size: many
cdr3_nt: TGCGCCAGCAGCGGCGGGGGGGCCTACAATGAGCAGTTCTTC
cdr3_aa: CASSGGGAYNEQFF

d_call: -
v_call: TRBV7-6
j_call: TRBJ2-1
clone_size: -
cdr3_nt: TGTGCCAGCAGCAGTATATCCCTCGGGGGCGGGGCTCATTTCTTC
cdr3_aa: CASSSISLGGGAHFF

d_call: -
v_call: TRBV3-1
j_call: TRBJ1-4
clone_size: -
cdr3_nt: TGTGCCAGCGCGGACAGTCCTAATGAAAAACTGTTTTTT
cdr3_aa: CASADSPNEKLFF

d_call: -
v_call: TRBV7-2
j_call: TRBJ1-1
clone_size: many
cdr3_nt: TGTGCCAGCAGCCCATTTGGTGCCACTGAAGCTTTCTTT
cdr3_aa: CASSPFGATEAFF

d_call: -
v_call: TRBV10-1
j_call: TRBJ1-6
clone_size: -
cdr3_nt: TGCGCCACCGGCGAGCGGGGGTCATACTCCTACAATTCACCCCTCCACTTT
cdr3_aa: CATGERGSYSYNSPLHF

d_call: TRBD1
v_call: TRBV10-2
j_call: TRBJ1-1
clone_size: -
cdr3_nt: TGCGCCAGCAGTGTCTCAGGGGGGAACACTGAAGCTTTCTTT
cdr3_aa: CASSVSGGNTEAFF

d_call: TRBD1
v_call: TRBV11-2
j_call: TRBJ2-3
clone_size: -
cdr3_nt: TGTGCCAGCAGCTCCGGACAGGGGACAGATACGCAGTATTTT
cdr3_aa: CASSSGQGTDTQYF

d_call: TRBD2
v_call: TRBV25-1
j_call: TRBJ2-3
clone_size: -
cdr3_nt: TGTGCCAGCAGTCCGACCCAGGGACTAGCGGGGGGGCCAGATACGCAGTATTTT
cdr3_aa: CASSPTQGLAGGPDTQYF

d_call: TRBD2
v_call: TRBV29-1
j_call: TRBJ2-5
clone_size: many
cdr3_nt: TGCAGCGGACGACTAGCGGGGGGGAGAGAGACCCAGTACTTC
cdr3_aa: CSGRLAGGRETQYF

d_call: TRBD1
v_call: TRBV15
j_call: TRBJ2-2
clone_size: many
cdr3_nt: TGTGCCACCAGCAGAGTTCTAAGGACAGGGGTGACCGGGGAGCTGTTTTTT
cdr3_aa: CATSRVLRTGVTGELFF

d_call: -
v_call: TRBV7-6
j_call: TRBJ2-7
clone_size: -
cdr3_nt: TGTGCCAGCAGCCCATCAACTAGCTACGAGCAGTACTTC
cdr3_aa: CASSPSTSYEQYF

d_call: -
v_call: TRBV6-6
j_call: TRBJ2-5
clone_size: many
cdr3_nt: TGCGCCAGCAGTTACGGGCCCCAAGAGACCCAGTACTTC
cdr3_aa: CASSYGPQETQYF

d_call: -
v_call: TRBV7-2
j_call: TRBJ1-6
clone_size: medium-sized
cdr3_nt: TGTGCCAGCAGAACAGTGCTTGGTTCACCCCTCCACTTT
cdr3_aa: CASRTVLGSPLHF

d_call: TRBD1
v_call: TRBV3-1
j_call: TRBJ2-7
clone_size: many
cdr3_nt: TGTGCAACTCGTCTCGGGACAGGTGGCGAGCAGTACTTC
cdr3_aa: CATRLGTGGEQYF

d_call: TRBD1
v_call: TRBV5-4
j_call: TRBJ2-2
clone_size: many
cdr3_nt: TGTGCCAGCAGGGACAGGGCTAACACCGGGGAGCTGTTTTTT
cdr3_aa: CASRDRANTGELFF

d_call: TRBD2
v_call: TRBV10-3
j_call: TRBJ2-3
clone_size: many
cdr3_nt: TGTGCCATCAGTCAAGCGGGGAGTGCTAGCACAGATACGCAGTATTTT
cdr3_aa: CAISQAGSASTDTQYF

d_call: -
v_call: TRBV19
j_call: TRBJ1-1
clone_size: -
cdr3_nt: TGTGCCAGTAGCCGTAGGGGGGGCGCGGGGCCTGAAGCTTTCTTT
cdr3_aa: CASSRRGGAGPEAFF

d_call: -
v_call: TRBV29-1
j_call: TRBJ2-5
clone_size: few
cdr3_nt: TGCAGCGTTTTAACCCAGGGGACCCAGTACTTC
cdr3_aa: CSVLTQGTQYF

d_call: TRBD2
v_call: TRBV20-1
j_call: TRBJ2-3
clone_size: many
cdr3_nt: TGCAGTGCTACCAGACTAGCGGGGGGGAGTGATACGCAGTATTTT
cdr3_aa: CSATRLAGGSDTQYF

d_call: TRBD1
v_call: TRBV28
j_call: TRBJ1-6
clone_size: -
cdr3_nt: TGTGCCCACAGATCCAGGGACAGGGGGCTAGAAAATAATTCACCCCTCCACTTT
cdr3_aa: CAHRSRDRGLENNSPLHF

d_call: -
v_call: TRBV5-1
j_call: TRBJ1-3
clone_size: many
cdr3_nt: TGCGCCAGCAGCTTGGGACGGAGCTCTGGAAACACCATATATTTT
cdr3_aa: CASSLGRSSGNTIYF

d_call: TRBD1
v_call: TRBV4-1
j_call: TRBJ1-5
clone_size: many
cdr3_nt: TGCGCCAGCAGCCAGGGACAGGGGCATCAGCCCCAGCATTTT
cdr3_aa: CASSQGQGHQPQHF

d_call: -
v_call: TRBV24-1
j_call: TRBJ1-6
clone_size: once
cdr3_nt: TGTGCCACCAGTGAGTCCAACAGAGGCCTCCACTTT
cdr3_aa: CATSESNRGLHF

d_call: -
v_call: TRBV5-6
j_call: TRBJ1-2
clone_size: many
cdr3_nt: TGTGCCAGCAGCATCTCGACAGTGGGGGCCTATGGCTACACCTTC
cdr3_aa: CASSISTVGAYGYTF

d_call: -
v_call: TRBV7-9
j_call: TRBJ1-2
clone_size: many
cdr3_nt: TGTGCCAGCAGCTTAGTTGGGGTGTCTAACTATGGCTACACCTTC
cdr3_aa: CASSLVGVSNYGYTF

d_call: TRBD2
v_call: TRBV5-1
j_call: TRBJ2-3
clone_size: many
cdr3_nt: TGCGCCAGCAGCTTGGAATTAGCGGGGCTTGATACGCAGTATTTT
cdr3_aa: CASSLELAGLDTQYF

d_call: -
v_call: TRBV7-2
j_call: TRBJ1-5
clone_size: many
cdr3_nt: TGTGCCAGCAGCATGGGACACTATAGCAATCAGCCCCAGCATTTT
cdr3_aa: CASSMGHYSNQPQHF

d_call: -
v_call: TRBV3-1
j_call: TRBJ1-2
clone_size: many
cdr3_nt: TGTGCCAGCAGCCAAGGAGGGACGGCCGGCTATGGCTACACCTTC
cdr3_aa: CASSQGGTAGYGYTF

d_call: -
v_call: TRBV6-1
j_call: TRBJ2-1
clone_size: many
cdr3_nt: TGTGCCAGCAGCCACAACCAATACAATGAGCAGTTCTTC
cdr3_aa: CASSHNQYNEQFF

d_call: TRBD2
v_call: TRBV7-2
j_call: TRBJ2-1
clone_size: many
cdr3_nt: TGTGCCAGCAGCGTCCCGGGACTAGCGGGGAATGAGCAGTTCTTC
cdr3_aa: CASSVPGLAGNEQFF

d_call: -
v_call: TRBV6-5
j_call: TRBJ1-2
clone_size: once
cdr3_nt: -
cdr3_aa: CASSSSADYGYTF

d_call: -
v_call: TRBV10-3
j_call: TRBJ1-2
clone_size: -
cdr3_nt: -
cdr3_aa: CAAIDRNNYGCTF

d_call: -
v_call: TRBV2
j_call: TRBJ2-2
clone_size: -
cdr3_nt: TGTGCCAGCAGTGAAGGAGGGGACACCGGGGAGCTGTTTTTT
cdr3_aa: CASSEGGDTGELFF

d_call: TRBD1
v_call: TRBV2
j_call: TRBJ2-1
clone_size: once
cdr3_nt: TGTGCCAGCAGCCTACAGGGGGCCGTCAATGAGCAGTTCTTC
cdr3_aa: CASSLQGAVNEQFF